This T cell receptor beta chain appears in the sequencing data of a study of shared clonotypes between healthy human individuals. Trimming took 2 bases from V and 7 from J, leaving 11 bases between them. The CDR3 runs to 14 residues. Germline lookup yields CDR1 LNHDA and CDR2 SQIVND (reference sequence). In the original analysis: Filtering differed because ImmunoSEQ produced junction-only sequences that carried no quality scores. The assay was immunoSEQ multiplex PCR, and TCRdb's table has in-frame clones only and misses some. That table furnishes V, J and clone size, whereas the DNA furnished D and trimming. This table holds 950,000 to 1,300,000 clones, approximately 68% found once. Into CD45RA+ naive and CD45RA-negative memory subsets, the CD4+ cells were split.

Material for sequencing was memory CD4+ T cells sorted from blood. Subset of the sample: CD45RA-negative fraction. This sequence joins TRBV19 and TRBJ2-2; D may match TRBD1 or TRBD2 (5 bases each). The sequence was collected from a man aged 18 to 29 in good health. The CDR3 region has the DNA TGTGCCAGTAGTATACAGGGAGTAAGCGGGGAGCTGTTTTTT. Amino acid sequence: CASSIQGVSGELFF.